The 6 T cell receptor beta chains reported below all come from one sample, sequenced in a study of tumor-infiltrating lymphocytes in primary liver carcinoma (dated by TCRdb to 2016 to 2017). Sequencing instrument: Illumina HiSeq 2500. TCRbeta-specific cDNA was reverse-transcribed from about 0.45 ug total RNA using a constant-region primer and ProtoScript II reverse transcriptase. Construction of the TCRbeta libraries relied on three nested rounds of multiplex PCR, following a slightly modified ARM-PCR procedure. Each of the first two PCR rounds ran for approximately 9 cycles using multiplex TRBV1-TRBV30 forward primers together with a Cbeta reverse primer. The public reads were run again by TCRdb, first through fastp at Q25 and then through MiXCR, and only productive beta chains were kept. CDR3 protein sequences are deduplicated, and each keeps its most common genes and DNA. The sample has 95,000 to 100,000 distinct CDR3 sequences on record, under 70% of them singletons. The ten largest account for approximately 12% of the sample.

Without any cell sorting, total RNA and DNA were extracted together from 20-30 mg of bulk tissue using the AllPrep DNA/RNA mini kit. Material for sequencing was liver tumor tissue from sampling region 2. The intended sense of this specimen's cell subset or site label: tumor region T2, inferior pole. All receptors come from a woman in her fifties or sixties with primary liver carcinoma and hepatitis B virus infection.

This clonotype came up a few times. This chain links TRBV7-3 with TRBJ2-5; TRBD2 agrees at 15 bases. CDR3 length: 17 residues. The germline gives CDR1 SGHTA, CDR2 FQGTGA. With V trimmed by 5 bases and J by 4 bases, 8 bases remained unmatched. The CDR3 sequence is CASSPLGLAGGPETQYF. DNA for the CDR3: TGTGCCAGCAGCCCCCTTGGACTAGCGGGAGGGCCAGAGACCCAGTACTTC.

Points on this clonotype: A read error is likely, as this CDR3 ends without the conserved phenylalanine or tryptophan. No DNA is shown, since the ends of the CDR3 on it are uncertain; the CDR3 is the one TCRdb lists. The V call is TRBV29-1, the J call TRBJ2-1; TRBD2, the table's D call, lacks a check against the DNA. The CDR3 length is 14 residues, termini included. Germline V gene lookup returns CDR1 SQVTM and CDR2 ANQGSEA. CDR3 amino acids: CSVAGTSGKYEHFL.

Worth noting for this clonotype: A much larger clone sits a single nucleotide away, making a read error possible. CDR3: CASLGRGAYNEQFF. The CDR3 DNA is TGTGCCAGCTTAGGGCGGGGGGCCTACAATGAGCAGTTCTTC. The chain has TRBV28 and TRBJ2-1; 8 positions agree with TRBD2. This CDR3 is 14 amino acids long. From germline, CDR1 is MDHEN and CDR2 SYDVKM. V shed 8 bases, J shed 2 bases, and the junction held 5 bases outside the gene matches.

On this clonotype: A read error may explain this, as a much larger clone is one base away. The gene calls are TRBV28 and TRBJ2-7, with D perhaps matching TRBD2 (5 bases). Germline lookup yields CDR1 MDHEN and CDR2 SYDVKM. The CDR3 runs 14 residues. V was pared by 8 bases and J by 6 bases, with 20 bases between. CDR3 sequence reads: CASGPPPDSAEQYF. Written as DNA, the CDR3 is TGTGCCAGCGGGCCCCCTCCAGATAGCGCCGAGCAGTACTTC.

Comment on this clonotype: Germline is not matched at one junction end, which may reflect a read error. The J gene is TRBJ2-6, the V gene TRBV6-5; 7 positions match TRBD1. Germline lookup yields CDR1 MNHEY and CDR2 SVGAGI. CDR3 length equals 15 residues. Here the CDR3 DNA reads TGTGCCAGTAGTTACAGGGGCTCTGGGGCCGACGTCCTGACTTTC. Translating gives CASSYRGSGADVLTF.

This clonotype has a count of ten or more. The chain couples TRBV6-2 or TRBV6-3 to TRBJ1-1; D uncertain. CDR1 is MNHEY and CDR2 is SVGEGT in the germline V gene. The CDR3 has 14 amino acids. Trimming pared 2 bases from V and 1 base from J, leaving 8 bases between. This chain's CDR3 is CASSYQQKNTEAFF. CDR3 DNA sequence: TGTGCCAGCAGTTACCAACAGAAGAACACTGAAGCTTTCTTT.